The 9 T cell receptor beta chains in this list originate from one sample, sequenced in a study of blood T cells in healthy people across ages. A J-beta primer mix and a sample-barcoded 5' primer were used in a second PCR of about 7 to 11 cycles. TCRdb re-called the 5' RACE reads through MiXCR, storing one row per CDR3 protein. The sample shows hundreds of thousands of distinct CDR3 sequences, 40% to 45% of them seen only once. The sequencing input was blood. These receptors all come from an older man in good health.

The J gene is TRBJ2-2, the V gene TRBV20-1, with D unclear. Germline values: CDR1 DFQATT, CDR2 SNEGSKA (reference sequence). The CDR3 is made up of 14 amino acids. Trimming removed 3 bases from V and 3 bases from J, with 11 bases in between. The CDR3 DNA reads TGCAGTGCTAGCCCCCCGGACGACACCGGGGAGCTGTTTTTT. Amino acid sequence: CSASPPDDTGELFF.

The V call is TRBV7-2, the J call TRBJ1-2, with D perhaps matching TRBD1 (5 bases). Trimming left V 5 bases short and J 7 bases short, with 11 bases between. Germline V gives CDR1 SGHTA, CDR2 FQGNSA. The CDR3 contains 12 residues. The CDR3 nucleotides are TGTGCCAGCAGCGCCGGGACCGCTGGCTACACCTTC. Translation gives CASSAGTAGYTF.

This chain joins TRBV9 and TRBJ2-3; 11 nucleotides match TRBD2. The junction had 4 bases not matched to a gene; V was cut back by 0 bases and J by 7 bases. The germline V gene encodes CDR1 SGDLS and CDR2 YYNGEE. The CDR3 totals 15 residues. This CDR3 is CASSVGLAGGNTQYF. CDR3 coding DNA: TGTGCCAGCAGCGTAGGGCTAGCGGGAGGTAATACGCAGTATTTT. Full variable domain (rest looked up from reference TRBV9 and TRBJ2-3): DSGVTQTPKHLITATGQRVTLRCSPRSGDLSVYWYQQSLDQGLQFLIQYYNGEERAKGNILERFSAQQFPDLHSELNLSSLELGDSALYFCASSVGLAGGNTQYFGPGTRLTVL.

In its sample, this clonotype was seen many times. The chain employs TRBV4-3 and TRBJ2-3; D not resolved. V was trimmed by 0 bases and J by 5 bases, leaving 12 bases between them. There are 15 residues in the CDR3. CDR1 LGHNA and CDR2 YSLEER come from the germline V gene. The DNA for the CDR3 is TGCGCCAGCAGCCAAGAGCGGAGCTCCGAAGATACGCAGTATTTT. It translates to CASSQERSSEDTQYF.

This clonotype came up many times. The chain links TRBV24-1 to TRBJ2-2; D assignment may be TRBD1 or TRBD2 (5 bases each). The germline gives CDR1 KGHDR, CDR2 SFDVKD. Trimming took off 9 bases at V and 5 bases at J, with 12 bases between the two ends. This CDR3 spans 13 amino acids. The CDR3 is CATAGTSTGELFF. For the CDR3, the DNA is TGTGCCACCGCCGGGACGTCAACCGGGGAGCTGTTTTTT.

The table lists this clonotype with many counts. The CDR3, as DNA: TGCGCCAGCAGCTCCCAAACCTCCTACGAGCAGTACTTC. It codes for CASSSQTSYEQYF. This chain uses TRBV5-1 with TRBJ2-7; D gene unclear. V shed 3 bases and J shed 0 bases, with 7 bases lying between them. This CDR3 has 13 residues. The germline V gene has CDR1 SGHRS and CDR2 YFSETQ.

This chain connects TRBV27 to TRBJ2-5; D is possibly TRBD2 (5 bases). The CDR3 loop spans 16 amino acids. The germline V and J ends were trimmed by 5 bases and 6 bases, with 22 bases remaining between them. Per the germline V gene, CDR1 is MNHEY and CDR2 is SMNVEV (reference sequence). The CDR3 DNA is TGTGCCAGCAGTCCACCAGGACGGGGAGTATGGAAGACCCAGTACTTC. This translates into CASSPPGRGVWKTQYF.

CDR3 bases: TGTGCCAGCAGCCTGACAGACCTCTCTGGGGCCAACGTCCTGACTTTC. Its translation is CASSLTDLSGANVLTF. The V call is TRBV7-8, the J call TRBJ2-6, with D possibly being TRBD1 (5 bases). The CDR3 has 16 amino acids. Germline V gene data show CDR1 as SGHVS and CDR2 as FQNEAQ. V was cut by 5 bases and J by 0 bases, with 11 bases left in between. The whole variable domain, remainder taken from reference TRBV7-8 and TRBJ2-6, is GAGVSQSPRYKVAKRGQDVALRCDPISGHVSLFWYQQALGQGPEFLTYFQNEAQLDKSGLPSDRFFAERPEGSVSTLKIQRTQQEDSAVYLCASSLTDLSGANVLTFGAGSRLTVL.

As DNA, the CDR3 is TGCAGTGCTAGAGGGCAGACCCAGGGGACCCAGTACTTC. It codes for CSARGQTQGTQYF. The V call is TRBV20-1, the J call TRBJ2-5; perhaps TRBD1 as D (5 bases). The V and J ends lost 1 base and 7 bases respectively, with 13 bases between them. Germline CDR1 is DFQATT and CDR2 is SNEGSKA (reference sequence). This CDR3 has 13 amino acids.